This T cell receptor beta chain was sequenced during a study of T cells in Graves' hyperthyroidism and ophthalmopathy. Study-level information: Peripheral blood was drawn at first diagnosis, prior to all treatment.

Criteria for exclusion of patients were uncontrolled infection, other autoimmune disease, pregnancy or lactation. V lost 2 bases to trimming and J lost 6 bases; unmatched junction nucleotides: 12. Germline values: CDR1 SGHRS, CDR2 YFSETQ. The CDR3 totals 16 residues. The table lists this clonotype with a few counts. RNA transcripts provided the source from which TCR beta CDR3 regions were amplified. HTBI primers were the set used in a first-round RT-PCR of the TCR CDR3. TCRdb reanalysed the multiplex PCR reads using MiXCR and keeps one entry per CDR3 protein. The sample holds hundreds of thousands of distinct CDR3 sequences; approximately 14% are singletons and the top ten take about 4.5%.

The chain combines TRBV5-1 with TRBJ2-7; 9 bases map to TRBD2. The sequencing input was blood. The clonotype was recovered from a woman between 35 and 50 years old with Graves' ophthalmopathy. CDR3 nucleotide sequence: TGCGCCAGCAGCTTTGAAGGACTAGCGTCGAGTACCGAGCAGTACTTC. This translates into CASSFEGLASSTEQYF. The entire variable domain, with the rest obtained from reference TRBV5-1 and TRBJ2-7, is as follows: KAGVTQTPRYLIKTRGQQVTLSCSPISGHRSVSWYQQTPGQGLQFLFEYFSETQRNKGNFPGRFSGRQFSNSRSEMNVSTLELGDSALYLCASSFEGLASSTEQYFGPGTRLTVT.